The 30 T cell receptor beta chains presented below share a single source sample, sequenced in a study of radiation and T cells in renal cell carcinoma. Sequenced by immunoSEQ multiplex PCR; TCRdb stores in-frame clones only, minus some. Here the sample spans tens of thousands of clones, about 80% being singletons. Time point given: blood 2 weeks post-SBRT. Specified treatment: 15 Gy SBRT to primary tumor, nephrectomy 4 weeks later. Here the sequenced sample was blood, taken from a patient whose treatment included radiotherapy and nephrectomy. The origin of the receptors is a man in his 60s with renal cell carcinoma.

The CDR3 reads CASSRPDRTYEQYF. The CDR3 nucleotides read TGTGCCAGCAGCCGACCGGACAGAACCTACGAGCAGTACTTC. This chain uses TRBV7-9 with TRBJ2-7, with a weak D call TRBD1 (6 bases). The germline V and J ends were trimmed by 5 bases and 2 bases, with 13 bases remaining between them. CDR1 and CDR2 from the germline V gene are SEHNR and FQNEAQ (reference sequence). The CDR3 is 14 residues long.

The genes are TRBV11-3 and TRBJ2-6, with D maybe TRBD1 (6 bases). The CDR3 runs 16 residues. Trimming cost V 5 bases and J 2 bases, with 13 bases left between them. Per germline, CDR1 SGHNT and CDR2 YENEEA. In DNA, the CDR3 is TGTGCCAGCAGCAACCTCAGGGGTGCTGGGGCCAACGTCCTGACTTTC. It codes for CASSNLRGAGANVLTF.

The chain employs TRBV6-1 and TRBJ2-3; D uncertain. There are 16 residues in the CDR3. V was pared by 0 bases and J by 0 bases, with 10 bases between. Per germline, CDR1 MNHNS and CDR2 SASEGT. The CDR3 sequence is CASSEAVRVSTDTQYF. The CDR3, as DNA: TGTGCCAGCAGTGAAGCGGTTCGGGTTAGCACAGATACGCAGTATTTT.

The chain recombines TRBV7-9 with TRBJ2-1, with 13 bases lining up with TRBD2. V lost 6 bases, J lost 4 bases, and 6 bases stayed unmatched. The CDR3 totals 16 residues. Germline CDR1 reads SEHNR; CDR2 reads FQNEAQ (reference sequence). The CDR3 DNA follows: TGTGCCAGCAGACTAGCGGGAGGGCCACGATACAATGAGCAGTTCTTC. Protein sequence: CASRLAGGPRYNEQFF. The full variable domain, rest sourced from reference TRBV7-9 and TRBJ2-1, is DTGVSQNPRHKITKRGQNVTFRCDPISEHNRLYWYRQTLGQGPEFLTYFQNEAQLEKSRLLSDRFSAERPKGSFSTLEIQRTEQGDSAMYLCASRLAGGPRYNEQFFGPGTRLTVL.

The gene calls are TRBV5-1 and TRBJ2-3, with 7 nucleotides matching TRBD2. The CDR3 loop spans 17 amino acids. The germline CDR1 and CDR2 sequences are SGHRS and YFSETQ. The V and J ends lost 0 bases and 6 bases, in that order; junction bases with no gene match: 13. The CDR3 region is CASSLGPAGTPTDTQYF. The CDR3 DNA follows: TGCGCCAGCAGCTTGGGCCCAGCGGGGACCCCAACGGATACGCAGTATTTT. Variable domain in full (rest from reference TRBV5-1 and TRBJ2-3): KAGVTQTPRYLIKTRGQQVTLSCSPISGHRSVSWYQQTPGQGLQFLFEYFSETQRNKGNFPGRFSGRQFSNSRSEMNVSTLELGDSALYLCASSLGPAGTPTDTQYFGPGTRLTVL.

This clone showed up just a few times. This chain joins TRBV30 and TRBJ1-4; 7 bases match TRBD1. CDR1 and CDR2 from the germline V gene are GTSNPN and SVGIG (reference sequence). The V and J ends lost 1 base and 16 bases, in that order; junction bases with no gene match: 6. This CDR3 is 11 amino acids long. DNA of the CDR3: TGTGCCTGGAGTGAGGGGGCAGTTCCGTTTTTT. Residues: CAWSEGAVPFF. The variable domain in full, with the rest retrieved from reference TRBV30 and TRBJ1-4, is SQTIHQWPATLVQPVGSPLSLECTVEGTSNPNLYWYRQAAGRGLQLLFYSVGIGQISSEVPQNLSASRPQDRQFILSSKKLLLSDSGFYLCAWSEGAVPFFGSGTQLSVL.

The gene calls are TRBV10-1 and TRBJ1-1; TRBD1 is a possible D gene (5 bases). Germline V gene data show CDR1 as WNHNN and CDR2 as SYGVQD (reference sequence). The CDR3 contains 15 residues. The ends were cut back, 0 bases at V and 2 bases at J, with 10 bases in the middle. The CDR3 region has the DNA TGCGCCAGCAGTGAGTCGAGTGGGGGTAACACTGAAGCTTTCTTT. Amino acids: CASSESSGGNTEAFF.

The table lists this clone with a count of one. The gene calls are TRBV14 and TRBJ2-7; no firm D call. The CDR3 is 14 amino acids. Germline V CDR1 and CDR2: SGHDN, FVKESK. V lost 2 bases and J lost 7, with 15 bases in between. For the CDR3, the DNA is TGTGCCAGCAGCCAATTGAATCTAGAGGTTGAGCAGTACTTC. This gives the protein CASSQLNLEVEQYF. The whole variable domain, remainder taken from reference TRBV14 and TRBJ2-7, is EAGVTQFPSHSVIEKGQTVTLRCDPISGHDNLYWYRRVMGKEIKFLLHFVKESKQDESGMPNNRFLAERTGGTYSTLKVQPAELEDSGVYFCASSQLNLEVEQYFGPGTRLTVT.

The chain joins TRBV6-1 to TRBJ1-2, with TRBD1 matching 9 bases. The CDR3 is 14 residues long. J gave up 4 bases and V 4 bases, and 4 bases lay outside the gene matches. CDR1 and CDR2 from the germline V gene are MNHNS and SASEGT. The CDR3 DNA sequence: TGTGCCAGCAGTGGCGACAGGGGGATCTATGGCTACACCTTC. Translation: CASSGDRGIYGYTF.

This CDR3 is CASSGNLNKNSPLHF. The CDR3 nucleotides are TGTGCCAGTAGTGGGAACCTTAATAAGAATTCACCCCTCCACTTT. This sequence joins TRBV19 and TRBJ1-6, with unresolved D. Germline-derived CDR1 and CDR2 are LNHDA and SQIVND (reference sequence). The CDR3 loop spans 15 amino acids. V lost 5 bases to trimming and J lost 7 bases, with 15 bases between them.

The genes are TRBV11-3 and TRBJ2-2; the D is unclear. V was trimmed by 1 base and J by 6 bases, leaving 12 bases between them. The V gene's germline CDR1 is SGHNT and CDR2 YENEEA. The CDR3 is made up of 15 amino acids. CDR3 DNA: TGTGCCAGCAGCTTAGTAGCCGCCAGGTCCGGGGAGCTGTTTTTT. This translates into CASSLVAARSGELFF.

This clone was observed a few times. The rearrangement links TRBV10-3 to TRBJ1-3; D remains unclear. CDR1 ENHRY and CDR2 SYGVKD come from the germline V gene. V shed 6 bases and J shed 1 base, with 13 bases lying between them. The CDR3 is 15 amino acids. The CDR3 is CAIRAIERSGNTIYF. Written as DNA, the CDR3 is TGTGCCATCAGGGCCATAGAAAGGTCTGGAAACACCATATATTTT.

The chain links TRBV19 to TRBJ1-2, with 7 bases that match TRBD1. In germline, CDR1 is LNHDA, CDR2 SQIVND (reference sequence). With 5 bases clipped from V and 2 bases from J, the junction kept 5 bases outside the gene matches. This CDR3 region has 14 residues. The CDR3 nucleotides are TGTGCCAGTAGTTTCCGACAGGGCAACTATGGCTACACCTTC. This codes for CASSFRQGNYGYTF.

The J gene is TRBJ2-5, the V gene TRBV5-6; 7 bases are shared with TRBD2. Germline V gene data show CDR1 as SGHDT and CDR2 as YYEEEE. V shed 5 bases, J shed 5 bases, and the junction held 12 bases outside the gene matches. This CDR3 region has 15 residues. The chain's CDR3 is CASRLSGGEVETQYF. Written as DNA, the CDR3 is TGTGCCAGCAGATTGTCGGGGGGAGAGGTGGAGACCCAGTACTTC. The variable domain in full, completed from reference TRBV5-6 and TRBJ2-5, reads DAGVTQSPTHLIKTRGQQVTLRCSPKSGHDTVSWYQQALGQGPQFIFQYYEEEERQRGNFPDRFSGHQFPNYSSELNVNALLLGDSALYLCASRLSGGEVETQYFGPGTRLLVL.

The gene calls are TRBV6-6 and TRBJ1-4; 9 bases line up with TRBD1. The germline gives CDR1 MNHNY, CDR2 SVGAGI (reference sequence). After removal of 5 bases from V and 8 bases from J, the junction contained 6 bases not matched to a gene. The CDR3 sequence is 14 residues long. This CDR3 reads CASSEDRGGEKLFF. CDR3 nucleotides: TGTGCCAGCAGTGAGGACAGGGGTGGCGAAAAACTGTTTTTT.

The DNA for the CDR3 is TGCGCCAGCAGCCAAGGAGGGTATGAAGCTTTCTTT. Residues: CASSQGGYEAFF. The chain has TRBV4-1 and TRBJ1-1; D is unresolved. Trimming cost V 1 base and J 7 bases, with 7 bases left between them. This CDR3 is 12 amino acids long. The germline V gene encodes CDR1 MGHRA and CDR2 YSYEKL.

V and J are TRBV5-1 and TRBJ2-7; 15 bases align to TRBD2. The CDR3 extends over 16 amino acids. J lost 1 base, V lost 2 bases, and 1 base had no gene match. The V gene's germline CDR1 is SGHRS and CDR2 YFSETQ. For the CDR3, the DNA is TGCGCCAGCAGCTTCGGACTAGCGGGGGGGTCCTACGAGCAGTACTTC. Translating it yields CASSFGLAGGSYEQYF.

The chain is built from TRBV11-2 and TRBJ2-5, with TRBD2 identical over 7 bases. Trimming took 1 base from V and 7 from J; bases not matched to a gene: 9. Germline CDR1 is SGHAT and CDR2 is FQNNGV. The length of the CDR3 is 15 residues. The CDR3 here is CASSLGYGLDVTQYF. CDR3 nucleotides: TGTGCCAGCAGCTTAGGCTACGGACTAGATGTGACCCAGTACTTC. Filled out from reference TRBV11-2 and TRBJ2-5, the complete variable domain reads EAGVAQSPRYKIIEKRQSVAFWCNPISGHATLYWYQQILGQGPKLLIQFQNNGVVDDSQLPKDRFSAERLKGVDSTLKIQPAKLEDSAVYLCASSLGYGLDVTQYFGPGTRLLVL.

J is TRBJ1-2 and V is TRBV30, with unresolved D. Deletions cut 4 bases from V and 5 bases from J, with 14 bases between. This CDR3 spans 13 amino acids. Germline-derived CDR1 and CDR2 are GTSNPN and SVGIG (reference sequence). CDR3 coding DNA: TGTGCCTGGAAGCGTGGTAGATTATATGGCTACACCTTC. Protein sequence: CAWKRGRLYGYTF.

The V and J genes are TRBV11-2 and TRBJ2-6; D is unclear. CDR1 is SGHAT and CDR2 is FQNNGV in the germline V gene. The CDR3 sequence is 15 residues long. V lost 5 bases, J lost 12 bases, and 20 bases lay in between. The CDR3 here is CASSPLRTNPSVLTF. The CDR3 DNA sequence: TGTGCCAGCAGCCCCCTCAGGACGAACCCCAGCGTCCTGACTTTC.

This clone has more than one count but fewer than ten. The chain employs TRBV6-1 and TRBJ1-5; D not certain. This CDR3 has 15 amino acids. Trimming removed 1 base from V and 0 bases from J, with 7 bases in between. Germline V gene sequence: CDR1 MNHNS, CDR2 SASEGT. The CDR3: CASSEVVYSNQPQHF. Here the CDR3 DNA reads TGTGCCAGCAGTGAAGTCGTTTATAGCAATCAGCCCCAGCATTTT.

This chain uses TRBV5-8 with TRBJ2-3, with a weak D call TRBD2 (5 bases). Between the trimmed V and J ends, which lost 1 base and 2 bases, there was a span of 11 bases. Per the germline V gene, CDR1 is SGHTS and CDR2 is YDEGEE. This CDR3 region has 15 residues. The CDR3 nucleotides read TGTGCCAGCAGCTTGCGAGTGCGGGCCACAGATACGCAGTATTTT. Translation gives CASSLRVRATDTQYF.

This clone was counted a few times. The chain has TRBV30 and TRBJ1-1; TRBD1 might be the D (6 bases). CDR3 length: 14 residues. Looked up from germline, CDR1 is GTSNPN and CDR2 is SVGIG (reference sequence). The V end lost 1 base, the J end lost 1 base, and 10 bases lay between the germline ends. Here the CDR3 reads CAWSEGTPNTEAFF. DNA of the CDR3: TGTGCCTGGAGTGAGGGGACACCGAACACTGAAGCTTTCTTT.

The count of this clone is one. This chain uses TRBV29-1 with TRBJ1-2; D uncertain. This CDR3 has 13 amino acids. The V end lost 0 bases, the J end lost 3 bases, and 8 bases lay between the germline ends. Germline CDR1 and CDR2: SQVTM and ANQGSEA. For the CDR3, the DNA is TGCAGCGTTGAAGATCGTCGGGACTATGGCTACACCTTC. Its protein is CSVEDRRDYGYTF. Using reference TRBV29-1 and TRBJ1-2 for the parts outside the CDR3, the full variable domain is SAVISQKPSRDICQRGTSLTIQCQVDSQVTMMFWYRQQPGQSLTLIATANQGSEATYESGFVIDKFPISRPNLTFSTLTVSNMSPEDSSIYLCSVEDRRDYGYTFGSGTRLTVV.

A few counts support this clone. The gene calls are TRBV19 and TRBJ1-6; no clear D. The CDR3 is made up of 13 amino acids. Germline V gene sequence: CDR1 LNHDA, CDR2 SQIVND (reference sequence). Trimming took off 7 bases at V and 13 bases at J, with 17 bases between the two ends. The CDR3, as DNA: TGTGCCAGTACTTCCGGAGGCTTTCTGCCCCTCCACTTT. Amino acids: CASTSGGFLPLHF.

The V and J genes are TRBV5-1 and TRBJ2-1, with D possibly TRBD1 on 6 matching bases. CDR3 size: 16 residues. V was clipped by 0 bases and J by 4 bases, with 14 bases between them. CDR1 and CDR2 from the germline V gene are SGHRS and YFSETQ. The DNA for the CDR3 is TGCGCCAGCAGCTTGGAAGTGGGAACAGGGTACAATGAGCAGTTCTTC. Encoded protein: CASSLEVGTGYNEQFF. Full variable domain (rest looked up from reference TRBV5-1 and TRBJ2-1): KAGVTQTPRYLIKTRGQQVTLSCSPISGHRSVSWYQQTPGQGLQFLFEYFSETQRNKGNFPGRFSGRQFSNSRSEMNVSTLELGDSALYLCASSLEVGTGYNEQFFGPGTRLTVL.

This clone was counted many times. The chain carries TRBV15 and TRBJ2-3; D unresolved. This CDR3 spans 14 amino acids. V lost 0 bases and J lost 4, with 8 bases in between. CDR1 and CDR2 from the germline V gene are LNHNV and YYDKDF (reference sequence). This CDR3 is CATSRDPEPDTQYF. CDR3 DNA: TGTGCCACCAGCAGAGACCCGGAGCCAGATACGCAGTATTTT.

V usage is TRBV7-8 and J usage is TRBJ1-2; 9 bases map to TRBD1. The V segment lost 5 bases and the J segment 6 bases; nucleotides outside the gene matches: 7. CDR1 and CDR2 (germline): SGHVS, FQNEAQ. The CDR3 has 14 amino acids. The CDR3, as DNA: TGTGCCAGCAGCGATAACAGGGGGCGAAATGGCTACACCTTC. This translates into CASSDNRGRNGYTF. Supplemented by reference TRBV7-8 and TRBJ1-2, the full variable domain reads GAGVSQSPRYKVAKRGQDVALRCDPISGHVSLFWYQQALGQGPEFLTYFQNEAQLDKSGLPSDRFFAERPEGSVSTLKIQRTQQEDSAVYLCASSDNRGRNGYTFGSGTRLTVV.

This clone was seen a single time. The chain uses TRBV6-5 and TRBJ2-3, with 7 positions matching TRBD2. Germline V gene sequence: CDR1 MNHEY, CDR2 SVGAGI. Losses at the gene ends were 7 bases for V and 2 bases for J; bases not matched to a gene: 9. The CDR3 runs to 15 residues. CDR3 bases: TGTGCCAGCACCCCGGGGGGTTCCTTCACAGATACGCAGTATTTT. It specifies CASTPGGSFTDTQYF.

This clone has more than one count but fewer than ten. J is TRBJ2-4 and V is TRBV9; possible D gene TRBD1, 6 bases. The length of the CDR3 is 15 residues. Trimming stripped 3 bases from V and 4 bases from J, with 14 bases between. The germline V gene encodes CDR1 SGDLS and CDR2 YYNGEE. DNA of the CDR3: TGTGCCAGCAGCGAGACAGGAAGGGTAAAAAACATTCAGTACTTC. It yields the protein CASSETGRVKNIQYF.